The 7 T cell receptor beta chains reported below all come from one sample, sequenced in a study of blood T cell repertoires in COVID-19. Profiled with immunoSEQ multiplex PCR; TCRdb holds only in-frame clones, not every one. Of over 250,000 clones listed, almost 85% are singletons. Sequenced sample: peripheral blood. Source of these receptors: a man aged 50-60 years with active or convalescent COVID-19.

This chain uses TRBV30 with TRBJ1-1, with D possibly matching TRBD1 (5 bases). The CDR3 sequence is 12 residues long. Between the trimmed V and J ends, which lost 4 bases and 7 bases, there was a span of 13 bases. CDR1 GTSNPN and CDR2 SVGIG come from the germline V gene (reference sequence). DNA of the CDR3: TGTGCCTGGAAACAGGACGACGTTGAAGCTTTCTTT. This encodes CAWKQDDVEAFF.

The V gene is TRBV7-3, the J gene TRBJ2-7; 7 bases line up with TRBD1. Germline V gives CDR1 SGHTA, CDR2 FQGTGA. This CDR3 has 15 amino acids. V shed 3 bases and J 2 bases; nucleotides not matched to a gene: 7. The CDR3 loop is CASSLGPGQTYEQYF. The CDR3 DNA is TGTGCCAGCAGCTTGGGGCCGGGACAGACCTACGAGCAGTACTTC. The full variable domain, its missing parts supplied by reference TRBV7-3 and TRBJ2-7, is GAGVSQTPSNKVTEKGKYVELRCDPISGHTALYWYRQSLGQGPEFLIYFQGTGAADDSGLPNDRFFAVRPEGSVSTLKIQRTERGDSAVYLCASSLGPGQTYEQYFGPGTRLTVT.

CDR3 coding DNA: TGTGCCAGCAGGGGGGACAGGGTCAACTATGGCTACACCTTC. This encodes CASRGDRVNYGYTF. The rearrangement links TRBV2 to TRBJ1-2, with 9 bases fitting TRBD1. J gave up 2 bases and V 6 bases, and 4 bases lay outside the gene matches. The germline V gene has CDR1 SNHLY and CDR2 FYNNEI. This CDR3 comprises 14 residues. Complete variable domain (other parts from reference TRBV2 and TRBJ1-2): EPEVTQTPSHQVTQMGQEVILRCVPISNHLYFYWYRQILGQKVEFLVSFYNNEISEKSEIFDDQFSVERPDGSNFTLKIRSTKLEDSAMYFCASRGDRVNYGYTFGSGTRLTVV.

The chain employs TRBV7-9 and TRBJ2-3; D is unresolved. The CDR3 is 12 residues long. V was shortened by 5 bases and J by 2 bases, with 5 bases between the two germline ends. Germline V lookup: CDR1 SEHNR, CDR2 FQNEAQ (reference sequence). The CDR3: CASSQATDTQYF. The DNA for the CDR3 is TGTGCCAGCAGCCAAGCCACAGATACGCAGTATTTT.

As DNA, the CDR3 is TGCGCCAGCAGCCAAGATTTGAGCCAGGGGCCCTACAATGAGCAGTTCTTC. Its translation: CASSQDLSQGPYNEQFF. The chain recombines TRBV4-1 with TRBJ2-1; possible D gene TRBD1, 6 bases. CDR3 size: 17 residues. V was pared by 0 bases and J by 2 bases, with 14 bases between. Germline V gene data show CDR1 as MGHRA and CDR2 as YSYEKL.

The rearrangement links TRBV9 to TRBJ2-7; 9 bases are shared with TRBD1. The CDR3 totals 14 residues. Germline-derived CDR1 and CDR2 are SGDLS and YYNGEE. After removal of 5 bases from V and 2 bases from J, the junction contained 5 bases not matched to a gene. The CDR3 coding sequence is TGTGCCAGCAGTAAACAGGGGGCCGCCTACGAGCAGTACTTC. The encoded protein is CASSKQGAAYEQYF.

This clone has more than one count but fewer than ten. V gene TRBV4-1 combines with J gene TRBJ1-5; D is possibly TRBD1 (5 bases). Germline assignment: CDR1 MGHRA and CDR2 YSYEKL. The CDR3 loop spans 14 amino acids. Trimming took off 4 bases at V and 0 bases at J, with 7 bases between the two ends. DNA of the CDR3: TGCGCCAGCAGCCCTCAGGGTAGCAATCAGCCCCAGCATTTT. Protein sequence: CASSPQGSNQPQHF.